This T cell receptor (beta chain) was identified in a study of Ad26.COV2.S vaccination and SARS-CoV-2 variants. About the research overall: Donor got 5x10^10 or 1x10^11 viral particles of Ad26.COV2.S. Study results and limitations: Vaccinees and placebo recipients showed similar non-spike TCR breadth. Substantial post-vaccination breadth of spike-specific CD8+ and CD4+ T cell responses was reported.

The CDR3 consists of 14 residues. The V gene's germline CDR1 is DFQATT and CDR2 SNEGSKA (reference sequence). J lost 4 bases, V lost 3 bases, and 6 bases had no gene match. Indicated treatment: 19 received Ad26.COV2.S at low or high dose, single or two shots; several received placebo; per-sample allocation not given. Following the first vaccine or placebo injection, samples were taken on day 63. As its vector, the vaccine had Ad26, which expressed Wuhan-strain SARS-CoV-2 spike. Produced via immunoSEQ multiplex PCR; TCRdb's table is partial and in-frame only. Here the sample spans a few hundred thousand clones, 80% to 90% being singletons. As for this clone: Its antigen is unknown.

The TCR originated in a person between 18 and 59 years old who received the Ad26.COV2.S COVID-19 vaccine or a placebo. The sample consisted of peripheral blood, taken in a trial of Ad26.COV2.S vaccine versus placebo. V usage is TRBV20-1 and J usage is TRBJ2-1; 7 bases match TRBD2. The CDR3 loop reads CSASSGGIYNEQFF. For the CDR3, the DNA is TGCAGTGCTAGTTCGGGGGGTATTTACAATGAGCAGTTCTTC.